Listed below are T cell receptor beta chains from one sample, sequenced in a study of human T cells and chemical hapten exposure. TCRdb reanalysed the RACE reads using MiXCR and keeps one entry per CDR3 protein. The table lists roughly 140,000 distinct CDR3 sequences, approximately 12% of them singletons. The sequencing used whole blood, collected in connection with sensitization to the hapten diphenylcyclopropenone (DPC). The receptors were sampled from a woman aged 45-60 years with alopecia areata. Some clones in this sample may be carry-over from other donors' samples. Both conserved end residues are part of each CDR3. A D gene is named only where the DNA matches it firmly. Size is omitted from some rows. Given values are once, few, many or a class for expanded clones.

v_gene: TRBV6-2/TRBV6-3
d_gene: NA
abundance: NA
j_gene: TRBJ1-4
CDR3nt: TGTGCCAGCAGGGAATCTGCAGAAAAACTGTTTTTT
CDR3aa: CASRESAEKLFF

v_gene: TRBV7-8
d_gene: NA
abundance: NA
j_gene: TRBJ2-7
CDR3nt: TGTGCCAGCAGCTTAGCGGAAAGACGTGAGCAGTACTTC
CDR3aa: CASSLAERREQYF

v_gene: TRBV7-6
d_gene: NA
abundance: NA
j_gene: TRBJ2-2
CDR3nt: TGTGCCAGCAGCTCCAGGGCGCCGGGGGAGCTGTTTTTT
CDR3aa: CASSSRAPGELFF

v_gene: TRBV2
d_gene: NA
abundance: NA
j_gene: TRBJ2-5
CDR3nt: TGTGCCAGCAGTGATCTAGGTTCAGGAGAGACCCAGTACTTC
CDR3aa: CASSDLGSGETQYF

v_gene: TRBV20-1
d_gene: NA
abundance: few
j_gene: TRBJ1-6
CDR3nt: TGCAGTGCTTCTCGGACAGTATATAATTCACCCCTCCACTTT
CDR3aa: CSASRTVYNSPLHF

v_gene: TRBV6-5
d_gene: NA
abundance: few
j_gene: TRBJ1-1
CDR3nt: TGTGCCAGCAGTCCCCCGGGGGGCGGGAGCACTGAAGCTTTCTTT
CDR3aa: CASSPPGGGSTEAFF

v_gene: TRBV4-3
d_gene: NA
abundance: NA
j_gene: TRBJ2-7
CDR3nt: TGCGCCAGCAGCCAAGATGGGCCAGGGGCAGGCTCCTACGAGCAGTACTTC
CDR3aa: CASSQDGPGAGSYEQYF

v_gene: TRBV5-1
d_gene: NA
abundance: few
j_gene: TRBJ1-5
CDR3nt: TGCGCCAGCAGCTTGGGTATCGGGGCCAGAAGAAATCAGCCCCAGCATTTT
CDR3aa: CASSLGIGARRNQPQHF

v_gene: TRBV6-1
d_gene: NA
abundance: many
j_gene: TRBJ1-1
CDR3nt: TGTGCCAGCAGTAAGCCGGGCAGAGGCACTGAAGCTTTCTTT
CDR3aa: CASSKPGRGTEAFF

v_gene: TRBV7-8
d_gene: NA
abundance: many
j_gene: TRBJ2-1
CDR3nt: TGTGCCAGCAGCTTAGCGCCCACGGGGAATCAGCAGTTCTTC
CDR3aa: CASSLAPTGNQQFF

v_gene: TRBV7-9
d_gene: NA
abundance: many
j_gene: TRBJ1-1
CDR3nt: TGTGCCAGCAGCTTCCGGCAGACGAACACTGAAGCTTTCTTT
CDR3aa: CASSFRQTNTEAFF

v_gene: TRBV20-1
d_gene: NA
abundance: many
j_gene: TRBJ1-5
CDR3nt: TGCAGTGCTAGGGAAGGTTTGAGTCAGCCCCAGCATTTT
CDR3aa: CSAREGLSQPQHF

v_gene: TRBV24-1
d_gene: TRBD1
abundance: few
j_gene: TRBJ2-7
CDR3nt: TGTGCCACCAGTGAACCTGACAGGGCCGAGCAGTACTTC
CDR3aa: CATSEPDRAEQYF

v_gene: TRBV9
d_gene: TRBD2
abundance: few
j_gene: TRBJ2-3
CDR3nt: TGTGCCAGCAGCCACCCTTCGACTAGCTCACATAGCGCAGATACGCAGTATTTT
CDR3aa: CASSHPSTSSHSADTQYF

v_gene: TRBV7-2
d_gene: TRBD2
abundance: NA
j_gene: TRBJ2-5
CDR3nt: TGCGCCAGCAGCTTACTCGCGGGAGTACAAGAGACCCAGTACTTC
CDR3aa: CASSLLAGVQETQYF

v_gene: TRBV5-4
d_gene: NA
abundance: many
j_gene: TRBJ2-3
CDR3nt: TGTGCCAGCAGCTTGGGAGCGGCTTCCACAGATACGCAGTATTTT
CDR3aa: CASSLGAASTDTQYF

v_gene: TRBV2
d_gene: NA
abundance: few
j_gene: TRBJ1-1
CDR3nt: TGTGCCAGCAGGAACACTGAAGCTTTCTTT
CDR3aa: CASRNTEAFF

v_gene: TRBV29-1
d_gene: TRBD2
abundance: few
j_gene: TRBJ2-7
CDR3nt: TGCAGCGCCGGGACTAGCGGGAGGTCCCACGAGCAGTACTTC
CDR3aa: CSAGTSGRSHEQYF

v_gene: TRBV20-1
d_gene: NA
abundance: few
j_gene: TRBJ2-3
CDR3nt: TGCAGTGCTCGGCTTACAGATACGCAGTATTTT
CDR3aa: CSARLTDTQYF

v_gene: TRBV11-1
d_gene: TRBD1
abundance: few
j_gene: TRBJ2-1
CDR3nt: TGTGCCAGCAGTGACCCGGGACAGTACAATGAGCAGTTCTTC
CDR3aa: CASSDPGQYNEQFF

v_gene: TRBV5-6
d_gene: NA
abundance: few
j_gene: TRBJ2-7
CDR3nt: TGTGCCAGCAGTACGGCGCTTTCCTACGAGCAGTACTTC
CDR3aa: CASSTALSYEQYF

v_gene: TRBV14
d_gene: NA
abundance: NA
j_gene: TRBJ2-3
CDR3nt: TGTGCCAGCAGCCAAGAAGCGGGCAGGTCAGATACGCAGTATTTT
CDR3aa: CASSQEAGRSDTQYF